The sequence of this T cell receptor beta chain was determined in a study of T cells in Graves' hyperthyroidism and ophthalmopathy. Study observations and caveats: Before onset, by a median of approximately 6.8 months, the model predicted ophthalmopathy. Ophthalmopathy was separated from stable hyperthyroidism by a 13 V-J model.

About this clonotype: What it recognizes is unknown.

TCR beta CDR3 region amplification was performed from RNA transcripts. RT-PCR in the first round (using the HTBI primer set) targeted the TCR CDR3. Each CDR3 protein gets one entry after TCRdb re-called the multiplex PCR reads with MiXCR. The sample holds about 260,000 distinct CDR3 sequences, 20% to 30% seen once. CDR3 length: 13 residues. The germline CDR1 and CDR2 sequences are MNHNS and SASEGT. Between the trimmed V and J ends, which lost 11 bases and 6 bases, there was a span of 20 bases. The PBMCs were taken from 10 ml of fresh peripheral blood. Sequenced material: blood. The J gene is TRBJ2-7, the V gene TRBV6-1, with D possibly being TRBD2 (6 bases). The TCR comes from a middle-aged man with Graves' hyperthyroidism that later progressed to Graves' ophthalmopathy. The CDR3, as DNA: TGTGCCGGGCGGGAACATCACACCGCCGAGCAGTACTTC. Translated: CAGREHHTAEQYF.